The 15 T cell receptor beta chains presented below share a single source sample, sequenced in a study of T-cell memory formation after mild COVID-19. TCRdb re-called the 5' RACE reads with MiXCR, one entry per CDR3 protein. Among 180,000 or so distinct CDR3 sequences, 16% were seen once, and the ten largest hold more than 2%. Material for sequencing was PBMCs or a T cell subset sorted from them (not recorded which). The source is an adult woman who had mild COVID-19 (a few samples of this study predate the infection). Cell type and time point are not known.

This rearrangement joins TRBV18 to TRBJ1-1, with D hard to call. Trimming took off 2 bases at V and 0 bases at J, with 13 bases between the two ends. The CDR3 is made up of 16 amino acids. Germline loops: CDR1 KGHSH, CDR2 LQKENI. The CDR3 region has the DNA TGTGCCAGCTCACCAAAATCAAGAGGGATGAACACTGAAGCTTTCTTT. This codes for CASSPKSRGMNTEAFF. The full variable domain, completed using reference TRBV18 and TRBJ1-1, is NAGVMQNPRHLVRRRGQEARLRCSPMKGHSHVYWYRQLPEEGLKFMVYLQKENIIDESGMPKERFSAEFPKEGPSILRIQQVVRGDSAAYFCASSPKSRGMNTEAFFGQGTRLTVV.

This sequence joins TRBV9 and TRBJ2-1; 11 nucleotides match TRBD2. The germline CDR1 and CDR2 sequences are SGDLS and YYNGEE. Germline trimming cut 0 bases from V and 6 bases from J; bases unmatched to any gene: 5. The CDR3 has 16 amino acids. CDR3 DNA sequence: TGTGCCAGCAGCGTAGGTAATAGCGGGAGGGCCAATGAGCAGTTCTTC. Residues: CASSVGNSGRANEQFF.

This clonotype has more than one count but fewer than ten. This chain connects TRBV6-5 to TRBJ2-3; D uncertain. CDR1 MNHEY and CDR2 SVGAGI come from the germline V gene. This CDR3 spans 15 amino acids. Trimming shortened V by 2 bases and J by 1 base, and 10 bases separated the two germline ends. CDR3 sequence: CASSYQPLGTDTQYF. CDR3 nucleotide sequence: TGTGCCAGCAGTTACCAGCCCCTTGGCACAGATACGCAGTATTTT.

The chain combines TRBV9 with TRBJ2-1, with 11 nucleotides matching TRBD2. The CDR3 runs 15 residues. CDR1 and CDR2 from the germline V gene are SGDLS and YYNGEE. V lost 3 bases to trimming and J lost 6 bases; unmatched junction nucleotides: 5. The CDR3 DNA is TGTGCCAGCAGCGATACTAGCGGGAGTCCCAATGAGCAGTTCTTC. Translating it yields CASSDTSGSPNEQFF.

This clonotype appeared a few times. The chain carries TRBV12-3 or TRBV12-4 and TRBJ1-1; 7 nucleotides agree with TRBD1. CDR3 size: 14 residues. Trimming took 3 bases from V and 4 from J; bases not matched to a gene: 5. CDR3 sequence: CASSFGSGGTEAFF. Written as DNA, the CDR3 is TGTGCCAGCAGTTTCGGGTCAGGGGGCACTGAAGCTTTCTTT.

This clonotype came up a few times. The J gene is TRBJ2-7, the V gene TRBV20-1, with D unresolved. V shed 0 bases and J shed 5 bases, with 11 bases lying between them. CDR3 length equals 13 residues. CDR1 DFQATT and CDR2 SNEGSKA come from the germline V gene (reference sequence). Here the CDR3 DNA reads TGCAGTGCTAGAGATACCTTGGGCCACGAGCAGTACTTC. This encodes CSARDTLGHEQYF.

V gene TRBV7-2 combines with J gene TRBJ2-1, with TRBD2 matching over 8 bases. The length of the CDR3 is 15 residues. Looked up from germline, CDR1 is SGHTA and CDR2 is FQGNSA. The junction had 9 bases not matched to a gene; V was cut back by 7 bases and J by 4 bases. The chain's CDR3 is CASIPPGLVYNEQFF. As DNA, the CDR3 is TGTGCCAGCATCCCGCCGGGACTAGTTTACAATGAGCAGTTCTTC.

This clonotype was found a few times. V usage is TRBV6-1 and J usage is TRBJ1-5; 9 nucleotides match TRBD1. The V segment lost 5 bases and the J segment 0 bases; nucleotides outside the gene matches: 2. This CDR3 contains 15 residues. Germline V gene data show CDR1 as MNHNS and CDR2 as SASEGT. CDR3 sequence (DNA): TGTGCCAGCAGTAGGACAGGGGTTAGCAATCAGCCCCAGCATTTT. This translates into CASSRTGVSNQPQHF.

The chain uses TRBV4-3 and TRBJ2-7; D is possibly TRBD1 (6 bases). Per germline, CDR1 LGHNA and CDR2 YSLEER. Deletions cut 1 base from V and 3 bases from J, with 22 bases between. The CDR3 runs 18 residues. In nucleotides, the CDR3 is TGCGCCAGCAGCCAAGTTGTGGGGGAGACAGGATTATTCTACGAGCAGTACTTC. Its translation is CASSQVVGETGLFYEQYF.

This sequence joins TRBV2 and TRBJ1-2, with 9 bases lining up with TRBD1. CDR3 size: 14 residues. Looked up from germline, CDR1 is SNHLY and CDR2 is FYNNEI. V dropped 6 bases and J dropped 3; count of bases not matched to a gene: 5. CDR3 sequence (DNA): TGTGCCAGCAGGGACAGGGGAGTCTACTATGGCTACACCTTC. As protein: CASRDRGVYYGYTF.

The J gene is TRBJ2-2, the V gene TRBV5-1; D ambiguous. The CDR3 extends over 14 amino acids. Trimming removed 0 bases at V and 2 bases at J, with 5 bases between. Germline V gene lookup returns CDR1 SGHRS and CDR2 YFSETQ. The CDR3 protein is CASSLDANTGELFF. The CDR3 DNA sequence: TGCGCCAGCAGCTTGGATGCTAACACCGGGGAGCTGTTTTTT.

The CDR3 DNA is TGTGCCATCAGTGAATCTAACTATGGCTACACCTTC. Its translation is CAISESNYGYTF. The chain employs TRBV10-3 and TRBJ1-2; D is ambiguous. Germline V gene data show CDR1 as ENHRY and CDR2 as SYGVKD. V was pared by 3 bases and J by 0 bases, with 2 bases between. The CDR3 sequence is 12 residues long.

This clonotype was recorded at least ten times. The V and J genes are TRBV12-3 or TRBV12-4 and TRBJ1-4; 8 bases agree with TRBD1. This CDR3 comprises 16 residues. With 6 bases clipped from V and 3 bases from J, the junction kept 9 bases outside the gene matches. The CDR3 protein is CASSQLTGAANEKLFF. CDR3 in DNA: TGTGCCAGCAGCCAGCTGACAGGGGCAGCTAATGAAAAACTGTTTTTT.

The chain recombines TRBV7-9 with TRBJ1-4; possible D gene TRBD1, 5 bases. CDR1 is SEHNR, CDR2 FQNEAQ, per germline (reference sequence). V was clipped by 0 bases and J by 7 bases, with 18 bases between them. The CDR3 has 17 amino acids. The CDR3 protein is CASSLAPSIGAGEKLFF. As DNA, the CDR3 is TGTGCCAGCAGCTTAGCCCCTAGTATAGGGGCGGGTGAAAAACTGTTTTTT.

This clonotype was detected a few times. The chain uses TRBV5-1 and TRBJ2-7; the match to TRBD2 covers 7 bases. Trimming cost V 0 bases and J 1 base; bases outside gene matches: 4. Germline values: CDR1 SGHRS, CDR2 YFSETQ. CDR3 length equals 15 residues. CDR3 sequence: CASSLAGGQSYEQYF. In nucleotides, the CDR3 is TGCGCCAGCAGCTTGGCGGGGGGTCAATCCTACGAGCAGTACTTC.